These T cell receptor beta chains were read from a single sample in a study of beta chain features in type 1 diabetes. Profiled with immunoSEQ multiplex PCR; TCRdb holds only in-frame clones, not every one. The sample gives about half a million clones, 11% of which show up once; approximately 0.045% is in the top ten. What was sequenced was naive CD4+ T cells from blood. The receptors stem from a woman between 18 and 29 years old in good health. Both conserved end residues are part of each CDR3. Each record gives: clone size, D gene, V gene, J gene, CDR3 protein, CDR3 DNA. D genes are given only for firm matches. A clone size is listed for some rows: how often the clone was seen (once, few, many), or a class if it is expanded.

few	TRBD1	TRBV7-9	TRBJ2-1	CASSSGTAKFNEQFF	TGTGCCAGCAGCTCCGGGACAGCGAAGTTCAATGAGCAGTTCTTC
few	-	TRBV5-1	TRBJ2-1	CASSLVAGTDNEQFF	TGCGCCAGCAGCTTGGTAGCGGGGACAGACAATGAGCAGTTCTTC
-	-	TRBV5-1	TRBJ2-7	CASSLPRDRDLTAPLYEQYF	TGCGCCAGCAGCTTGCCGCGGGACCGAGATCTGACGGCTCCCTTGTACGAGCAGTACTTC
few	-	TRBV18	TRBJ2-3	CASSPSAPDTQYF	TGTGCCAGCTCACCCTCCGCGCCAGATACGCAGTATTTT
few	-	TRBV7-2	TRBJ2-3	CASSLSNREGSTDTQYF	TGTGCCAGCAGCTTATCGAACAGGGAAGGAAGCACAGATACGCAGTATTTT
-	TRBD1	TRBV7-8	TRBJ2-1	CASSLRRDSSYNEQFF	TGTGCCAGCAGCCTCCGTCGGGACAGCTCCTACAATGAGCAGTTCTTC
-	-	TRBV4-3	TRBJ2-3	CASRTTDTDTQYF	TGCGCCAGCAGGACTACTGACACAGATACGCAGTATTTT
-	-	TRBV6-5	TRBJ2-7	CASRNRSFGGYEQYF	TGTGCCAGCAGAAACCGTTCGTTCGGAGGGTACGAGCAGTACTTC
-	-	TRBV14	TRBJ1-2	CASSQDIWKTTDNYGYTF	TGTGCCAGCAGCCAAGATATTTGGAAGACGACGGATAACTATGGCTACACCTTC
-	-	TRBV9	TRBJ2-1	CASSVGASSYNEQFF	TGTGCCAGCAGCGTAGGAGCGAGCTCCTACAATGAGCAGTTCTTC
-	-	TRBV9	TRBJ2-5	CASSVDLRETQYF	TGTGCCAGCAGCGTAGATTTGCGGGAGACCCAGTACTTC
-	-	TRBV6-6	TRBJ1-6	CASSYRREASPLHF	TGTGCCAGCAGTTACAGGAGGGAGGCTTCACCCCTCCACTTT
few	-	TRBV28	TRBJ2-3	CASSFILLTDTQYF	TGTGCCAGCAGTTTTATACTGCTCACAGATACGCAGTATTTT
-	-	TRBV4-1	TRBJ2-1	CASRLQGGTYNEQFF	TGCGCCAGCAGACTACAGGGAGGGACCTACAATGAGCAGTTCTTC
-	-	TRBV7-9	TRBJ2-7	CASSLDPGAYEQYF	TGTGCCAGCAGCTTAGATCCAGGGGCCTACGAGCAGTACTTC
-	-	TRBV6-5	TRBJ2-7	CASSYTWTVSYEQYF	TGTGCCAGCAGTTACACCTGGACAGTATCCTACGAGCAGTACTTC
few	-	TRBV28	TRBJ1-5	CASSLDGYQPQHF	TGTGCCAGCAGTTTAGACGGATATCAGCCCCAGCATTTT
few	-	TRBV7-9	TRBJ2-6	CASSSLQGAGANVLTF	TGTGCCAGCAGCTCACTACAGGGTGCTGGGGCCAACGTCCTGACTTTC
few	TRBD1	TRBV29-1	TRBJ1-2	CSVDGGTGNYGYTF	TGCAGCGTTGATGGGGGGACAGGGAATTATGGCTACACCTTC
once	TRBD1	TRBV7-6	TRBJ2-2	CASSFPGGTGELFF	TGTGCCAGCAGCTTCCCAGGGGGCACCGGGGAGCTGTTTTTT
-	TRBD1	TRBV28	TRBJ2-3	CASSRTGGTDTQYF	TGTGCCAGCTCAAGGACAGGGGGCACAGATACGCAGTATTTT
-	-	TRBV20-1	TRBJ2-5	CSARAVETQYF	TGCAGTGCTAGAGCAGTCGAGACCCAGTACTTC
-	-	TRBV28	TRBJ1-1	CASSYNRRGNTEAFF	TGTGCCAGCAGTTACAACAGGCGAGGGAACACTGAAGCTTTCTTT
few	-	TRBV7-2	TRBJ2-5	CASSLIGSKTQYF	TGTGCCAGCAGCCTTATCGGCAGTAAGACCCAGTACTTC
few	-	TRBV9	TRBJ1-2	CASSVGQGVDSYGYTF	TGTGCCAGCAGCGTAGGGCAGGGTGTTGACAGCTATGGCTACACCTTC
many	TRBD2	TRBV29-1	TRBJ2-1	CSVRTLAGVTIEFF	TGCAGCGTTCGCACACTAGCGGGAGTCACTATTGAGTTCTTC
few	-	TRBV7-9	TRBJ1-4	CASSSRRGNEKLFF	TGTGCCAGCAGCTCGAGGAGGGGTAATGAAAAACTGTTTTTT